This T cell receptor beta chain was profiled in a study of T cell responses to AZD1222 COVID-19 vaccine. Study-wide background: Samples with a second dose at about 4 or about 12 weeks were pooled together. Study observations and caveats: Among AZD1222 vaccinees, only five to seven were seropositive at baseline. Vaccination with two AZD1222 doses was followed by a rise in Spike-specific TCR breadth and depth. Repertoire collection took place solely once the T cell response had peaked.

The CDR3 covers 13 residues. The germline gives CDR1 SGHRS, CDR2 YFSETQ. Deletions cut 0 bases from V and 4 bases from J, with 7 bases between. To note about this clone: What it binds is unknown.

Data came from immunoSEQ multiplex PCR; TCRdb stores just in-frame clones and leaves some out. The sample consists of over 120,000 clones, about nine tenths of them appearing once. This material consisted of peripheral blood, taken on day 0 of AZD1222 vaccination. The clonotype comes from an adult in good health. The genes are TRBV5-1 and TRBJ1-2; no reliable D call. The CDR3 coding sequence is TGCGCCAGCAGCTTGGACGGAGGCTATGGCTACACCTTC. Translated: CASSLDGGYGYTF.